This passage covers 29 T cell receptor beta chains from one sample sequenced in a study of tumor and adjacent non-tumor tissue in lung cancer. The template was RNA from unsorted bulk tissue. A modified ARM-PCR protocol with three rounds of nested PCR amplified TCRbeta. TCRdb re-analysed the multiplex PCR reads in MiXCR, keeping a single row per CDR3 protein. The sample shows 95,000 to 150,000 distinct CDR3 sequences, 66% of them seen only once. Input material: lung tumor tissue. These receptors were taken from a man aged 25 to 40 with non-small cell lung cancer.

With regard to this clonotype: A read error may account for a junction end that differs from germline. The J gene is TRBJ2-3, the V gene TRBV4-2, with a weak D call TRBD2 (7 bases). The CDR3 consists of 15 residues. Germline assignment: CDR1 LGHNA and CDR2 YNFKEQ. CDR3 sequence: CASSQGTAGPDTHYF. The CDR3, as DNA: TGTGCCAGCAGCCAAGGGACAGCGGGACCGGATACGCATTATTTT.

On this clonotype itself: Possible read error: a much larger clone is one base away. CDR3 sequence (DNA): TGTGCCAGGAGTAGGACAGCTTACAATGAGCAGTTCTTC. Translated, it gives CARSRTAYNEQFF. The chain carries TRBV6-5 and TRBJ2-1, with TRBD1 as a possible D gene (6 bases). With 9 bases removed from V and 4 bases from J, the gap between germline ends came to 13 bases. Germline V lookup: CDR1 MNHEY, CDR2 SVGAGI. The CDR3 is made up of 13 amino acids.

Comment on this clonotype: At one end the junction does not follow the germline gene, possibly because of a read error. The rearrangement joins TRBV6-2 or TRBV6-3 to TRBJ1-5; D possibly corresponds to TRBD1 (5 bases). The CDR3 runs 16 residues. Germline V gene lookup returns CDR1 MNHEY and CDR2 SVGEGT. CDR3 sequence: CASSRTQGWSKQPQHF. In nucleotides, the CDR3 is TGTGCCAGCAGTCGTACCCAGGGATGGTCAAAACAGCCCCAACATTTT.

The genes are TRBV20-1 and TRBJ2-1; 8 bases match TRBD2. The V and J ends lost 3 bases and 6 bases, in that order; junction bases with no gene match: 7. CDR1 is DFQATT and CDR2 is SNEGSKA in the germline V gene (reference sequence). This CDR3 has 14 residues. CDR3 DNA sequence: TGCAGTGCTAGTGTGTTAGCGGGAAGCAATGAGCAGTTCTTC. This gives the protein CSASVLAGSNEQFF.

This rearrangement joins TRBV5-5 to TRBJ2-1, with 8 bases fitting TRBD2. Germline CDR1 SGHKS, CDR2 YYEKEE (reference sequence). This CDR3 region has 15 residues. The V segment lost 5 bases and the J segment 6 bases; nucleotides outside the gene matches: 10. As DNA, the CDR3 is TGTGCCAGCAGTAGACTAGCGCGGGGGTTCAATGAGCAGTTCTTC. This gives the protein CASSRLARGFNEQFF. The entire variable domain, with the rest obtained from reference TRBV5-5 and TRBJ2-1, is as follows: DAGVTQSPTHLIKTRGQQVTLRCSPISGHKSVSWYQQVLGQGPQFIFQYYEKEERGRGNFPDRFSARQFPNYSSELNVNALLLGDSALYLCASSRLARGFNEQFFGPGTRLTVL.

Points on this clonotype: Germline is not matched at one junction end, which may reflect a read error. This chain connects TRBV6-5 to TRBJ2-3; unclear D gene. CDR3 length: 13 amino acids. Germline V gives CDR1 MNHEY, CDR2 SVGAGI. The CDR3 is CASSLRYTNTQYF. The DNA of the CDR3 is TGTGCCAGCAGTCTCCGATACACAAATACGCAATATTTT.

This clonotype was found a few times. One base away lies a much larger clone, so this may be a sequencing read error. This chain connects TRBV4-1 to TRBJ1-1; D is perhaps TRBD1 (5 bases). Between the trimmed V and J ends, which lost 3 bases and 2 bases, there was a span of 10 bases. Germline assignment: CDR1 MGHRA and CDR2 YSYEKL. This CDR3 has 14 amino acids. The CDR3 is CASSHGRANTEAFF. CDR3 nucleotides: TGCGCCAGCAGCCATGGCAGGGCTAACACTGAAGCTTTCTTT.

Concerning this clonotype itself: A read error may explain this, as a much larger clone is one base away. The V gene is TRBV29-1, the J gene TRBJ2-1; D is possibly TRBD1 (6 bases). The V end was cut by 8 bases, the J end by 5 bases, with 16 bases between. The CDR3 has 13 amino acids. Germline V gives CDR1 SQVTM, CDR2 ANQGSEA. The CDR3 nucleotides are TGCAGCATTGGGGACATAAGGCACAATGAGCAGTTCTTC. It yields the protein CSIGDIRHNEQFF.

With regard to this clonotype: A much larger clone differs from this one at a single base, so this may be a read error. CDR3 sequence reads: CSGDPDRDTQYF. The CDR3 nucleotides are TGCAGCGGCGACCCAGACCGTGATACGCAGTATTTT. This chain links TRBV29-1 with TRBJ2-3, with D uncertain. V dropped 7 bases and J dropped 6 bases, with 14 bases sitting between them. This CDR3 spans 12 amino acids. Germline lookup yields CDR1 SQVTM and CDR2 ANQGSEA.

The V gene is TRBV27, the J gene TRBJ1-2; weak D call: TRBD1 (5 bases). Germline CDR1 MNHEY, CDR2 SMNVEV (reference sequence). The V and J ends lost 4 bases and 8 bases respectively, with 17 bases between them. The CDR3 has 14 amino acids. The CDR3 coding sequence is TGTGCCAGCAGTTGGGACGCAACCCTTGGGGGCTACACCTTC. It specifies CASSWDATLGGYTF.

Note on this clonotype: Germline is not matched at one junction end, which may reflect a read error. This chain uses TRBV11-1 with TRBJ2-3; D is possibly TRBD1 or TRBD2 (6 bases each). In germline, CDR1 is SGHAT, CDR2 FQDESV (reference sequence). This CDR3 has 14 residues. The CDR3 loop reads CASSQPGATDTLYF. CDR3 sequence (DNA): TGTGCCAGCAGCCAGCCGGGGGCTACAGATACGCTGTATTTT.

As to this clonotype: This may be a read error, as it is one base from a much larger clone. The CDR3 nucleotides read TGCAGTGGTACGACAGGGGGTCATGAAAAACTGTTTTTT. It translates to CSGTTGGHEKLFF. The chain combines TRBV20-1 with TRBJ1-4, with 9 bases lining up with TRBD1. This CDR3 spans 13 amino acids. The junction had 6 bases not matched to a gene; V was cut back by 7 bases and J by 6 bases. Germline V gene data show CDR1 as DFQATT and CDR2 as SNEGSKA (reference sequence).

In regard to this clonotype: The CDR3 carries no conserved terminal phenylalanine or tryptophan, so it likely arises from a read error. The chain has TRBV4-1 and TRBJ1-3, with D hard to call. Germline assignment: CDR1 MGHRA and CDR2 YSYEKL. Trimming took 1 base from V and 5 from J, leaving 15 bases between them. This CDR3 contains 16 residues. The CDR3 nucleotides are TGCGCCAGCAGCCAAGCCTCCAGAGGATCTAGAAACACCATATATTCT. It encodes CASSQASRGSRNTIYS.

With regard to this clonotype: It may be a read error: a sequence one base away is much more abundant. The CDR3 region is CSTSLGSSGAGNTIYF. The CDR3 region has the DNA TGCAGTACTAGCCTAGGGTCCTCAGGGGCTGGAAACACCATATATTTT. This chain uses TRBV20-1 with TRBJ1-3; TRBD1 is a possible D gene (6 bases). The germline V gene encodes CDR1 DFQATT and CDR2 SNEGSKA (reference sequence). The CDR3 totals 16 residues.

Concerning this clonotype: Germline and junction disagree at one end, which may indicate a read error. This chain uses TRBV20-1 with TRBJ2-3; TRBD1 matches 9 bases. The CDR3 loop spans 14 amino acids. Germline CDR1 DFQATT, CDR2 SNEGSKA (reference sequence). The CDR3 DNA is TGCAGCGCTGGACAGGGGCCCGGCAGAGATGCGCAGTATTTT. It encodes CSAGQGPGRDAQYF.

This chain links TRBV11-3 with TRBJ1-4; D not resolved. From germline, CDR1 is SGHNT and CDR2 YENEEA. The V and J ends lost 6 bases and 9 bases respectively, with 14 bases between them. This CDR3 comprises 13 residues. This CDR3 reads CASSLMSGKKLFF. For the CDR3, the DNA is TGTGCCAGCAGTTTAATGTCCGGTAAAAAACTGTTTTTT.

The chain uses TRBV6-5 and TRBJ1-2; unclear D gene. Trimming took 0 bases from V and 4 from J, leaving 12 bases between them. CDR1 MNHEY and CDR2 SVGAGI come from the germline V gene. The CDR3 has 15 amino acids. CDR3 in amino acids: CASSYSDGGVYGYTF. The CDR3 DNA reads TGTGCCAGCAGTTACTCGGACGGTGGGGTCTATGGCTACACCTTC.

In regard to this clonotype: This may stem from a read error, because a much larger clone lies one nucleotide away. J is TRBJ1-1 and V is TRBV20-1, with D hard to call. The CDR3 runs 11 residues. Per the germline V gene, CDR1 is DFQATT and CDR2 is SNEGSKA (reference sequence). Trimming took 6 bases from V and 7 from J, leaving 12 bases between them. The CDR3 sequence: CSALSQIEAFF. The CDR3 DNA reads as TGCAGTGCACTTTCGCAGATTGAAGCTTTCTTT.

As to this clonotype: One junction end disagrees with the germline gene, perhaps due to a read error. The V call is TRBV29-1, the J call TRBJ2-6, with D maybe TRBD2 (5 bases). Germline CDR1 reads SQVTM; CDR2 reads ANQGSEA. The CDR3 runs to 15 residues. The DNA of the CDR3 is TGCAGCGTTGAAGTTTGGAGCTCCGGGGTCAACGTCCTGACTTTC. It is translated as CSVEVWSSGVNVLTF. Variable domain in full (rest from reference TRBV29-1 and TRBJ2-6): SAVISQKPSRDICQRGTSLTIQCQVDSQVTMMFWYRQQPGQSLTLIATANQGSEATYESGFVIDKFPISRPNLTFSTLTVSNMSPEDSSIYLCSVEVWSSGVNVLTFGAGSRLTVL.

This chain links TRBV6-4 with TRBJ2-1, with TRBD2 matching 8 bases. V was clipped by 6 bases and J by 6 bases; unmatched bases: 10. The CDR3 is made up of 15 amino acids. CDR1 and CDR2 from the germline V gene are MRHNA and SNTAGT. CDR3 protein: CASRSPWTSPNEQFF. In nucleotides, the CDR3 is TGTGCCAGCAGAAGCCCCTGGACTAGCCCCAATGAGCAGTTCTTC.

Worth noting for this clonotype: The germline gene is not matched at one end of the junction; a read error may be the cause. V and J are TRBV11-2 and TRBJ2-5; TRBD2 matches at 12 bases. CDR3 length: 16 residues. Germline CDR1 SGHAT, CDR2 FQNNGV. Here the CDR3 DNA reads TGTGCCAGCACCTTAGGACTAGCGGGATACTGGGAGACCCAGTACTTC. Its protein product is CASTLGLAGYWETQYF. Full variable domain (missing parts from reference TRBV11-2 and TRBJ2-5): EAGVAQSPRYKIIEKRQSVAFWCNPISGHATLYWYQQILGQGPKLLIQFQNNGVVDDSQLPKDRFSAERLKGVDSTLKIQPAKLEDSAVYLCASTLGLAGYWETQYFGPGTRLLVL.

About this clonotype: A much larger clone lies a single base off, so this may be a read error. The genes are TRBV10-3 and TRBJ2-3; 7 bases match TRBD1. The CDR3 is 15 residues long. V lost 8 bases and J lost 5; bases outside the gene matches: 13. Per germline, CDR1 ENHRY and CDR2 SYGVKD. CDR3 residues: CAIDTGARSIDTQYF. CDR3 in DNA: TGTGCCATCGACACAGGGGCGAGGTCCATAGATACGCAGTATTTT.

Concerning this clonotype itself: The CDR3 carries no conserved terminal phenylalanine or tryptophan, so it likely arises from a read error. V gene TRBV7-8 combines with J gene TRBJ2-7, with TRBD1 matching 8 bases. CDR3 length: 13 residues. The germline CDR1 and CDR2 sequences are SGHVS and FQNEAQ. After removal of 4 bases from V and 3 bases from J, the junction contained 2 bases not matched to a gene. In DNA, the CDR3 is TGTGCCAGCAGCTGGGGGACAGGCTACGAGCAGTACCTC. Protein: CASSWGTGYEQYL.

The J gene is TRBJ2-7, the V gene TRBV5-5, with unresolved D. Germline V lookup: CDR1 SGHKS, CDR2 YYEKEE (reference sequence). The ends were cut back, 0 bases at V and 1 base at J, with 8 bases in the middle. The CDR3 totals 14 residues. CDR3 sequence: CASSLGRRSYEQYF. In DNA, the CDR3 is TGTGCCAGCAGCTTGGGGCGACGATCCTACGAGCAGTACTTC.

This clonotype was counted at least ten times. This rearrangement joins TRBV6-1 to TRBJ2-7; maybe TRBD1 (5 bases). Per the germline V gene, CDR1 is MNHNS and CDR2 is SASEGT. The V gene lost 4 bases and the J gene lost 3 bases, with 13 bases spanning the gap. The CDR3 runs to 14 residues. The CDR3 DNA follows: TGTGCCAGCAGTGTCCTACAGGAACACTACGAGCAGTACTTC. Its translation: CASSVLQEHYEQYF.

The rearrangement links TRBV11-3 to TRBJ1-1; a possible D gene is TRBD1 (6 bases). The CDR3 is 15 residues long. Germline CDR1 and CDR2: SGHNT and YENEEA. Trimming removed 5 bases at V and 12 bases at J, with 25 bases between. The CDR3 loop reads CASSTRDRSNAETFF. In DNA, the CDR3 is TGTGCCAGCAGCACCAGAGACAGGTCGAACGCTGAGACTTTCTTT.

To note about this clonotype: This clone may be a read error of a much larger clone one base away. The chain uses TRBV11-3 and TRBJ2-1, with TRBD1 matching over 8 bases. The CDR3 extends over 14 amino acids. Germline V CDR1 and CDR2: SGHNT, YENEEA. The CDR3 reads CASSPGTGYNEEFF. CDR3 sequence (DNA): TGTGCCAGCAGCCCAGGGACAGGCTACAATGAGGAGTTCTTC.

The chain employs TRBV6-6 and TRBJ1-5; D possibly corresponds to TRBD1 (6 bases). Per germline, CDR1 MNHNY and CDR2 SVGAGI (reference sequence). The CDR3 totals 17 residues. The V and J ends lost 2 bases and 5 bases respectively, with 19 bases between them. CDR3: CASSYGRGVNSDQPQHF. The CDR3 region has the DNA TGTGCCAGCAGTTACGGCAGGGGCGTAAATAGTGATCAGCCCCAGCATTTT.

Comments on this clonotype: A junction boundary mismatches the germline segment, possibly from a read error. The chain carries TRBV6-5 and TRBJ1-2, with a tentative D call TRBD1 (6 bases). From germline, CDR1 is MNHEY and CDR2 SVGAGI. The CDR3 extends over 14 amino acids. CDR3 coding DNA: TGTGTCAGCACCGTAGTACAGGGCGCGAGGGGCTACACCTTC. It is translated as CVSTVVQGARGYTF.